Shown below are 9 T cell receptor beta chains from a single sample sequenced in a study of blood T cell repertoires in COVID-19. TCRdb's copy holds only in-frame clones and misses some; the assay was immunoSEQ multiplex PCR. The sample contains around 200,000 clones, just over 85% of which appear only once. The specimen sequenced was peripheral blood. These receptors came from an elderly man with acute or convalescent COVID-19.

In this sample, this clone turned up once. The CDR3 DNA reads TGTGCCAGCAGTACCAGGGTAGTCCCAGATACGCAGTATTTT. As protein: CASSTRVVPDTQYF. The rearrangement joins TRBV2 to TRBJ2-3, with a tentative D call TRBD1 (5 bases). The CDR3 is 14 residues long. Germline assignment: CDR1 SNHLY and CDR2 FYNNEI. Trimming stripped 5 bases from V and 4 bases from J, with 13 bases between.

The rearrangement uses TRBV7-2 and TRBJ1-4; D might be TRBD1 (5 bases). Germline CDR1 SGHTA, CDR2 FQGNSA. CDR3 size: 17 residues. V shed 1 base and J shed 5 bases, with 17 bases lying between them. CDR3 in DNA: TGTGCCAGCAGCTTAGGGGGCTCAGGGCCGCGGAATGAAAAACTGTTTTTT. Amino acids: CASSLGGSGPRNEKLFF. The full variable domain, its missing parts supplied by reference TRBV7-2 and TRBJ1-4, is GAGVSQSPSNKVTEKGKDVELRCDPISGHTALYWYRQSLGQGLEFLIYFQGNSAPDKSGLPSDRFSAERTGGSVSTLTIQRTQQEDSAVYLCASSLGGSGPRNEKLFFGSGTQLSVL.

This clone was seen a single time. Here the CDR3 DNA reads TGTGCCAGCAGCTTAGGGGCTACAGATACGCAGTATTTT. As protein: CASSLGATDTQYF. This sequence joins TRBV13 and TRBJ2-3; D is unresolved. Trimming shortened V by 0 bases and J by 3 bases, and 4 bases separated the two germline ends. Germline V lookup: CDR1 PRHDT, CDR2 FYEKMQ (reference sequence). CDR3 length: 13 residues.

The rearrangement joins TRBV5-1 to TRBJ2-3; 8 bases align to TRBD2. Per germline, CDR1 SGHRS and CDR2 YFSETQ. V lost 5 bases to trimming and J lost 5 bases; unmatched junction nucleotides: 7. The CDR3 contains 14 residues. The CDR3 DNA follows: TGCGCCAGCAGTCGGGAGGGGCGCCTAGATACGCAGTATTTT. Residues: CASSREGRLDTQYF.

V and J are TRBV5-1 and TRBJ1-1; D ambiguous. Germline assignment: CDR1 SGHRS and CDR2 YFSETQ. The CDR3 covers 13 residues. The germline V and J ends were trimmed by 4 bases and 3 bases, with 10 bases remaining between them. Written as DNA, the CDR3 is TGCGCCAGCAGCGGAGAGTTGTACACTGAAGCTTTCTTT. This translates into CASSGELYTEAFF.

This rearrangement joins TRBV29-1 to TRBJ1-3; the match to TRBD1 covers 8 bases. This CDR3 comprises 14 residues. The trim removed 4 bases at V and 2 bases at J, leaving 4 bases unmatched. In germline, CDR1 is SQVTM, CDR2 ANQGSEA. CDR3 coding DNA: TGCAGCGTTGTTCCGACAGGGGCTGGAAACACCATATATTTT. This sequence encodes CSVVPTGAGNTIYF. The full variable domain, its missing parts supplied by reference TRBV29-1 and TRBJ1-3, is SAVISQKPSRDICQRGTSLTIQCQVDSQVTMMFWYRQQPGQSLTLIATANQGSEATYESGFVIDKFPISRPNLTFSTLTVSNMSPEDSSIYLCSVVPTGAGNTIYFGEGSWLTVV.

The rearrangement links TRBV28 to TRBJ1-2; TRBD1 agrees at 9 bases. Germline V gene sequence: CDR1 MDHEN, CDR2 SYDVKM. Trimming removed 4 bases from V and 5 bases from J; junction bases left unmatched: 5. The CDR3 consists of 14 residues. For the CDR3, the DNA is TGTGCCAGCAGTTCCGACAGGGGGTTATATGGCTACACCTTC. Its translation: CASSSDRGLYGYTF.

This chain joins TRBV6-5 and TRBJ2-7, with D possibly matching TRBD1 (6 bases). The V end lost 2 bases, the J end lost 5 bases, and 7 bases lay between the germline ends. The length of the CDR3 is 12 residues. Germline CDR1 reads MNHEY; CDR2 reads SVGAGI. In DNA, the CDR3 is TGTGCCAGCAGTTACGGGGGCCACGAGCAGTACTTC. Protein: CASSYGGHEQYF.

The genes are TRBV18 and TRBJ2-1; 10 nucleotides match TRBD1. There are 16 residues in the CDR3. After removal of 3 bases from V and 7 bases from J, the junction contained 9 bases not matched to a gene. Germline CDR1 KGHSH, CDR2 LQKENI. The CDR3 sequence: CASSPTRQGAQNEQFF. The DNA of the CDR3 is TGTGCCAGCTCACCCACACGACAGGGGGCGCAGAATGAGCAGTTCTTC.